This entry lists 20 T cell receptor beta chains sequenced from one sample in a study of blood T cells in healthy people across ages. Primers used in a second PCR of roughly 6 to 12 cycles were a sample-barcoded 5' primer and a J-beta primer mix. TCRdb recomputed calls from the 5' RACE reads with MiXCR, one row per CDR3 protein. The sample lists about 620,000 distinct CDR3 sequences, roughly 21% seen once, with 3.5% to 4% in the top ten. Sample: blood. The receptors shown here come from a man between 65 and 85 years old in good health.

In the case of this clonotype: With a much larger clone just one base away, this may be a read error. This chain links TRBV4-2 with TRBJ1-1, with 8 bases identical to TRBD1. Germline V gene data show CDR1 as LGHNA and CDR2 as YNFKEQ. The junction had 2 bases not matched to a gene; V was cut back by 4 bases and J by 1 base. This CDR3 spans 14 amino acids. The CDR3 DNA reads TGTGCCAGCAGCCCGACAGGGGAGAACACTGAAGCTTTCTTT. Translation: CASSPTGENTEAFF.

The V gene is TRBV3-1, the J gene TRBJ1-2; D remains ambiguous. CDR3 length equals 13 residues. V gave up 3 bases and J gave up 7 bases, with 12 bases separating them. CDR1 and CDR2 (germline): LGHDT, YNNKEL (reference sequence). The CDR3 bases are TGTGCCAGCAGCCATGTCCGTTTGTTTGGCTACACCTTC. The encoded protein is CASSHVRLFGYTF.

V usage is TRBV3-1 and J usage is TRBJ2-1; D is uncertain. CDR3 length equals 13 residues. Trimming pared 1 base from V and 6 bases from J, leaving 7 bases between. Germline CDR1 reads LGHDT; CDR2 reads YNNKEL (reference sequence). The CDR3 sequence is CASSQGASNEQFF. CDR3 nucleotide sequence: TGTGCCAGCAGCCAAGGGGCAAGCAATGAGCAGTTCTTC.

There are a few counts of this clonotype. The rearrangement uses TRBV24-1 and TRBJ2-1; D remains unclear. The germline CDR1 and CDR2 sequences are KGHDR and SFDVKD. The CDR3 sequence is 13 residues long. The V gene lost 4 bases and the J gene lost 3 bases, with 6 bases spanning the gap. The CDR3 DNA reads as TGTGCCACCAGTGAACGCATCTACAATGAGCAGTTCTTC. Translated: CATSERIYNEQFF.

V usage is TRBV7-2 and J usage is TRBJ1-5; the D gene is possibly TRBD1 (5 bases). Trimming left V 1 base short and J 6 bases short, with 22 bases between. The CDR3 spans 18 residues. CDR1 SGHTA and CDR2 FQGNSA come from the germline V gene. CDR3 nucleotide sequence: TGTGCCAGCAGCTTAGAACTAGGGCAGGCCTGGGGGAGTCAGCCCCAGCATTTT. Translation: CASSLELGQAWGSQPQHF.

J is TRBJ2-6 and V is TRBV11-2; TRBD2 agrees at 13 bases. The CDR3 extends over 19 amino acids. Germline V lookup: CDR1 SGHAT, CDR2 FQNNGV. The J segment lost 4 bases and the V segment lost 1 base, leaving 7 bases of the junction unmatched. CDR3 coding DNA: TGTGCCAGCAGCTTAGGACTAGCGGGAGGATCACAAGGGGCCAACGTCCTGACTTTC. It is translated as CASSLGLAGGSQGANVLTF.

The chain links TRBV20-1 to TRBJ1-2; 8 nucleotides line up with TRBD1. Germline trimming cut 6 bases from V and 7 bases from J; bases unmatched to any gene: 7. This CDR3 is 12 amino acids long. Germline V lookup: CDR1 DFQATT, CDR2 SNEGSKA (reference sequence). CDR3 in DNA: TGCAGTGCCCTGACAGGGGTGGGTGGCTACACCTTC. Protein sequence: CSALTGVGGYTF.

A word on this clonotype: This clone may be a read error of a much larger clone one base away. The J gene is TRBJ1-4, the V gene TRBV7-9; D not certain. This CDR3 is built from 11 residues. V lost 5 bases and J 8 bases, leaving 6 bases between the germline ends. In germline, CDR1 is SEHNR, CDR2 FQNEAQ (reference sequence). CDR3 in DNA: TGTGCCAGCAGCGCGAGGGAAAAACTGTTTTTT. Translating it yields CASSAREKLFF.

This clonotype was picked up a small number of times. The V gene is TRBV28, the J gene TRBJ2-7; 7 nucleotides line up with TRBD1. The V and J ends lost 6 bases and 2 bases, in that order; junction bases with no gene match: 4. Germline V lookup: CDR1 MDHEN, CDR2 SYDVKM. The CDR3 is made up of 13 amino acids. CDR3 residues: CASRTGSTYEQYF. The CDR3 nucleotides are TGTGCCAGCAGGACAGGGTCCACCTACGAGCAGTACTTC. The entire variable domain, with the rest obtained from reference TRBV28 and TRBJ2-7, is as follows: DVKVTQSSRYLVKRTGEKVFLECVQDMDHENMFWYRQDPGLGLRLIYFSYDVKMKEKGDIPEGYSVSREKKERFSLILESASTNQTSMYLCASRTGSTYEQYFGPGTRLTVT.

This chain connects TRBV20-1 to TRBJ2-1, with D unclear. Trimming left V 3 bases short and J 2 bases short, with 2 bases between. CDR3 length: 11 residues. Per the germline V gene, CDR1 is DFQATT and CDR2 is SNEGSKA (reference sequence). CDR3 bases: TGCAGTGCTAGTACCTACAATGAGCAGTTCTTC. Its translation is CSASTYNEQFF.

V is TRBV10-3 and J is TRBJ2-2; D possibly corresponds to TRBD1 (6 bases). CDR3 length equals 16 residues. CDR1 and CDR2 (germline): ENHRY, SYGVKD. V lost 4 bases, J lost 3 bases, and 15 bases lay in between. The CDR3 loop is CAISVGPAGDTGELFF. The CDR3 DNA reads as TGTGCCATCAGTGTGGGACCCGCAGGGGACACCGGGGAGCTGTTTTTT.

This clonotype showed up just a few times. The V and J genes are TRBV28 and TRBJ2-5; D is perhaps TRBD2 (7 bases). Trimming cost V 5 bases and J 5 bases, with 12 bases left between them. CDR3 length: 13 amino acids. Germline lookup yields CDR1 MDHEN and CDR2 SYDVKM. CDR3 nucleotide sequence: TGTGCCAGCAGTACGGGGGGCCGGGAGACCCAGTACTTC. This sequence encodes CASSTGGRETQYF.

This chain connects TRBV6-5 to TRBJ2-6; D is uncertain. This CDR3 spans 14 amino acids. The germline CDR1 and CDR2 sequences are MNHEY and SVGAGI. Trimming removed 2 bases at V and 0 bases at J, with 2 bases between. CDR3 bases: TGTGCCAGCAGTTACACCTCTGGGGCCAACGTCCTGACTTTC. As protein: CASSYTSGANVLTF.

The V call is TRBV11-3, the J call TRBJ2-5; 14 bases map to TRBD2. The J call may be incorrect, as the DNA end agrees better with TRBJ2-1. Germline values: CDR1 SGHNT, CDR2 YENEEA. This CDR3 spans 17 amino acids. Written as DNA, the CDR3 is TGTGCCAGCAGCAAGACCATGGGACTAGCGGGAGCCAATGAGCAGTTCTTC. It is translated as CASSKTMGLAGANEQFF.

V gene TRBV7-2 combines with J gene TRBJ2-3; either TRBD1 or TRBD2 may supply D (5 bases each). CDR3 length equals 16 residues. Per germline, CDR1 SGHTA and CDR2 FQGNSA. Trimming removed 3 bases at V and 9 bases at J, with 22 bases between. The chain's CDR3 is CASSLSGTGTRVTQYF. Written as DNA, the CDR3 is TGTGCCAGCAGCTTGTCCGGGACGGGCACCCGGGTCACGCAGTATTTT.

This chain joins TRBV5-6 and TRBJ1-2; 9 nucleotides line up with TRBD1. The germline CDR1 and CDR2 sequences are SGHDT and YYEEEE. V shed 3 bases, J shed 0 bases, and the junction held 12 bases outside the gene matches. The CDR3 extends over 18 amino acids. The CDR3 spells CASSSEQGAVLANYGYTF. The CDR3, as DNA: TGTGCCAGCAGCTCAGAACAGGGGGCGGTTCTAGCTAACTATGGCTACACCTTC. The entire variable domain, with the rest obtained from reference TRBV5-6 and TRBJ1-2, is as follows: DAGVTQSPTHLIKTRGQQVTLRCSPKSGHDTVSWYQQALGQGPQFIFQYYEEEERQRGNFPDRFSGHQFPNYSSELNVNALLLGDSALYLCASSSEQGAVLANYGYTFGSGTRLTVV.

This clonotype was counted once. The chain uses TRBV5-6 and TRBJ2-1, with 11 bases lining up with TRBD2. CDR1 and CDR2 (germline): SGHDT, YYEEEE. CDR3 length: 18 residues. Trimming took 0 bases from V and 2 from J; bases not matched to a gene: 7. The CDR3 reads CASSLGLAGSGPYNEQFF. Written as DNA, the CDR3 is TGTGCCAGCAGCTTGGGACTAGCGGGAAGCGGACCCTACAATGAGCAGTTCTTC.

This clonotype was counted once. CDR3 nucleotide sequence: TGCAGTGCTAGAGGCGTCCTCCTAGCGGACACAGATACGCAGTATTTT. Translated: CSARGVLLADTDTQYF. The rearrangement joins TRBV20-1 to TRBJ2-3, with 7 bases that match TRBD2. This CDR3 has 16 amino acids. Trimming cost V 1 base and J 2 bases; bases outside gene matches: 9. Germline CDR1 and CDR2: DFQATT and SNEGSKA (reference sequence).

Only a few counts were recorded for this clonotype. The chain employs TRBV27 and TRBJ2-3; D is tentatively TRBD1 or TRBD2 (6 bases each). The CDR3 is made up of 14 amino acids. Germline CDR1 is MNHEY and CDR2 is SMNVEV (reference sequence). Between the trimmed V and J ends, which lost 7 bases and 6 bases, there was a span of 17 bases. Here the CDR3 reads CASNGGRLVDTQYF. Here the CDR3 DNA reads TGTGCCAGCAATGGGGGGCGCTTGGTCGATACGCAGTATTTT.

This clonotype showed up many times. J is TRBJ2-7 and V is TRBV6-2 or TRBV6-3; D uncertain. The CDR3 covers 13 residues. CDR1 is MNHEY, CDR2 SVGEGT, per germline. Deletions cut 2 bases from V and 1 base from J, with 6 bases between. The CDR3 nucleotides read TGTGCCAGCAGTTACGTAAGTTCCTACGAGCAGTACTTC. Translating it yields CASSYVSSYEQYF.